This T cell receptor beta chain is from a study of blood T cell repertoires in COVID-19. Clones were sequenced by immunoSEQ multiplex PCR, and TCRdb holds only the in-frame ones, with some missing. Of about 200,000 clones in the sample, around 80% were seen once. The sequencing input was peripheral blood. The TCR comes from an elderly woman with active or convalescent COVID-19.

This CDR3 reads CASSLLTGSRNSPLHF. CDR3 sequence (DNA): TGTGCCAGCAGCTTACTGACAGGGAGCCGTAATTCACCCCTCCACTTT. The rearrangement joins TRBV5-4 to TRBJ1-6, with 7 nucleotides matching TRBD1. Germline V lookup: CDR1 SGHNT, CDR2 YYREEE (reference sequence). The CDR3 contains 16 residues. With 2 bases clipped from V and 6 bases from J, the junction kept 8 bases outside the gene matches.